These 27 T cell receptor beta chains originate from one sample sequenced in a study of regulatory T cells in long-lasting Graves disease. For TCR beta, libraries came from iRepertoire HTBI primers and Arm-PCR of CDR3 regions. MiXCR, run by TCRdb on the multiplex PCR reads, gives a single entry per CDR3 protein. The sample has fewer than 400,000 distinct CDR3 sequences; 15% to 20% are singletons. Time point indicated: newly diagnosed GD, antithyroid drugs for less than 3 months. The TCR library was made from RNA extracted from PBMCs. The material was peripheral blood mononuclear cells (PBMCs), obtained at new diagnosis, from a patient treated with antithyroid drugs. These receptor sequences come from a female donor with Graves disease.

This clonotype has ten or more counts. The V and J genes are TRBV12-3 or TRBV12-4 and TRBJ1-1, with D maybe TRBD1 (5 bases). V was cut by 8 bases and J by 0 bases, with 10 bases left in between. The CDR3 has 13 residues. As DNA, the CDR3 is TGTGCCAGCGGTGGGGGTATGAACACTGAAGCTTTCTTT. Translating gives CASGGGMNTEAFF.

On this clonotype: One end of the junction is discordant with germline, which a read error may explain. The chain combines TRBV9 with TRBJ1-1; no reliable D call. CDR1 is SGDLS and CDR2 is YYNGEE in the germline V gene. The CDR3 loop spans 15 amino acids. CDR3 nucleotide sequence: TGCGCCAGCAGCTTGGAGCAGCTAGCACGGACTGAAGCTTTCTTT. It is translated as CASSLEQLARTEAFF.

This clonotype showed up many times. V gene TRBV6-5 combines with J gene TRBJ1-2; TRBD1 matches at 9 bases. The V segment lost 4 bases and the J segment 8 bases; nucleotides outside the gene matches: 5. The length of the CDR3 is 13 residues. Germline V gene sequence: CDR1 MNHEY, CDR2 SVGAGI. The CDR3 sequence is CASSLPGTGGYTF. CDR3 DNA: TGTGCCAGCAGTTTGCCCGGGACAGGGGGCTACACCTTC.

In this sample, this clonotype turned up many times. V is TRBV11-3 and J is TRBJ1-1; TRBD1 agrees at 8 bases. J gave up 6 bases and V 5 bases, and 8 bases lay outside the gene matches. The CDR3 is made up of 14 amino acids. Germline V gene lookup returns CDR1 SGHNT and CDR2 YENEEA. For the CDR3, the DNA is TGTGCCAGCAGCCCTCTTGGACAGGGCGCTGAAGCTTTCTTT. Amino acid sequence: CASSPLGQGAEAFF.

This clonotype was recorded a few times. In DNA form, the CDR3 reads TGTGCCAGCAGTCCCGAGGGCAGGATAAACACCGGGGAGCTGTTTTTT. Protein sequence: CASSPEGRINTGELFF. The V call is TRBV6-1, the J call TRBJ2-2; D is possibly TRBD2 (5 bases). Germline V gene sequence: CDR1 MNHNS, CDR2 SASEGT. This CDR3 comprises 16 residues. The V gene lost 5 bases and the J gene lost 2 bases, with 15 bases spanning the gap.

There are many counts of this clonotype. The gene calls are TRBV11-2 and TRBJ1-1, with a tentative D call TRBD1 (5 bases). Germline CDR1 and CDR2: SGHAT and FQNNGV. The CDR3 totals 13 residues. V lost 3 bases and J 4 bases, leaving 9 bases between the germline ends. CDR3 sequence: CASSLQGGTEAFF. CDR3 nucleotides: TGTGCCAGCAGCTTGCAGGGAGGCACTGAAGCTTTCTTT.

The genes are TRBV18 and TRBJ2-3; tentatively, D is TRBD1 (5 bases). Germline loops: CDR1 KGHSH, CDR2 LQKENI. The CDR3 is made up of 19 amino acids. Trimming shortened V by 1 base and J by 1 base, and 21 bases separated the two germline ends. CDR3 bases: TGTGCCAGCTCACCACTAACGAATATGGGGCTACCGGGCACAGATACGCAGTATTTT. Translation gives CASSPLTNMGLPGTDTQYF.

A few counts support this clonotype. The rearrangement joins TRBV6-1 to TRBJ2-2, with TRBD1 matching over 9 bases. Germline V lookup: CDR1 MNHNS, CDR2 SASEGT. The CDR3 is made up of 19 amino acids. The V segment lost 5 bases and the J segment 3 bases; nucleotides outside the gene matches: 16. CDR3 sequence (DNA): TGTGCCAGCAGTCCGTCGACGTTCGCCGGGACAGGGTACACCGGGGAGCTGTTTTTT. It is translated as CASSPSTFAGTGYTGELFF.

This clonotype occurred many times. The CDR3 DNA reads TGTGCCAGCAGTTACTCCATGGGGGGGGATCAGCCCCAGCATTTT. Protein: CASSYSMGGDQPQHF. The V call is TRBV6-5, the J call TRBJ1-5; D might be TRBD1 (5 bases). V lost 0 bases to trimming and J lost 5 bases, with 11 bases between them. The CDR3 totals 15 residues. The germline CDR1 and CDR2 sequences are MNHEY and SVGAGI.

About this clonotype itself: Mismatch with germline at one junction end may stem from a read error. The chain employs TRBV5-1 and TRBJ2-3; 7 nucleotides line up with TRBD2. The germline V gene has CDR1 SGHRS and CDR2 YFSETQ. The CDR3 is 14 residues long. The DNA of the CDR3 is TGCACCAGCAGCCCGGGGGGAGTCACAGATACGCAGTATTTT. It is translated as CTSSPGGVTDTQYF.

The chain couples TRBV6-2 or TRBV6-3 to TRBJ2-5; perhaps TRBD1 as D (5 bases). CDR1 and CDR2 (germline): MNHEY, SVGEGT. Trimming removed 5 bases at V and 2 bases at J, with 18 bases between. CDR3 length equals 16 residues. As DNA, the CDR3 is TGTGCCAGCAGTGAGCAACATGGCAGGGAACAAGAGACCCAGTACTTC. It codes for CASSEQHGREQETQYF.

V and J are TRBV11-3 and TRBJ2-2, with D possibly called TRBD1 or TRBD2 (5 bases each). Trimming took 5 bases from V and 5 from J, leaving 15 bases between them. The CDR3 covers 15 residues. Germline V gene data show CDR1 as SGHNT and CDR2 as YENEEA. CDR3 amino acids: CASSLGTLKTGELFF. In DNA, the CDR3 is TGTGCCAGCAGCCTCGGGACCCTGAAGACCGGGGAGCTGTTTTTT.

This clonotype was seen only a few times. This may stem from a read error, because a much larger clone lies one nucleotide away. The rearrangement links TRBV28 to TRBJ2-3; TRBD2 matches 11 bases. The CDR3 covers 16 residues. The trim removed 5 bases at V and 4 bases at J, leaving 8 bases unmatched. Germline CDR1 and CDR2: MDHEN and SYDVKM. This CDR3 is CASSPTSGSGADTQYF. As DNA, the CDR3 is TGTGCCAGCAGTCCCACTAGCGGGAGCGGGGCAGATACGCAGTATTTT.

Turning to this clonotype: At one end, the junction sequence differs from germline, possibly due to a read error. The rearrangement uses TRBV3-1 and TRBJ2-7; 8 bases fit TRBD1. Per the germline V gene, CDR1 is LGHDT and CDR2 is YNNKEL (reference sequence). This CDR3 is 13 amino acids long. CDR3 protein: CASSLLPGQGGSF. CDR3 sequence (DNA): TGTGCCAGCAGCCTTCTCCCCGGACAGGGAGGATCCTTC.

The chain is built from TRBV28 and TRBJ1-1, with 8 bases lining up with TRBD1. CDR1 and CDR2 from the germline V gene are MDHEN and SYDVKM. Trimming cost V 2 bases and J 5 bases; bases outside gene matches: 10. This CDR3 has 16 residues. CDR3 DNA sequence: TGTGCCAGCAGTTTAGAGGGGACAGGCTGGAAGACTGAAGCTTTCTTT. Encoded protein: CASSLEGTGWKTEAFF.

Many counts were recorded for this clonotype. The chain carries TRBV5-1 and TRBJ2-7, with D possibly being TRBD1 (6 bases). From germline, CDR1 is SGHRS and CDR2 YFSETQ. The V gene lost 0 bases and the J gene lost 3 bases, with 10 bases spanning the gap. The CDR3 runs 14 residues. This CDR3 reads CASSLAGDIYEQYF. For the CDR3, the DNA is TGCGCCAGCAGCTTGGCCGGGGACATCTACGAGCAGTACTTC.

At least ten counts were recorded for this clonotype. This chain uses TRBV2 with TRBJ2-5; 7 bases fit TRBD2. J lost 2 bases, V lost 7 bases, and 4 bases had no gene match. Germline V gene sequence: CDR1 SNHLY, CDR2 FYNNEI. This CDR3 region has 13 residues. The CDR3: CASMAGGQETQYF. The CDR3 bases are TGTGCCAGCATGGCCGGGGGGCAAGAGACCCAGTACTTC.

A few counts support this clonotype. CDR3 sequence: CSARTGGSTGELFF. The CDR3 DNA sequence: TGCAGTGCTCGGACAGGGGGTAGCACCGGGGAGCTGTTTTTT. The chain is built from TRBV20-1 and TRBJ2-2, with 10 bases that match TRBD1. J gave up 4 bases and V 5 bases, and 4 bases lay outside the gene matches. CDR3 length: 14 residues. Germline CDR1 reads DFQATT; CDR2 reads SNEGSKA (reference sequence).

V is TRBV4-1 and J is TRBJ2-1, with D possibly matching TRBD2 (5 bases). Trimming removed 1 base from V and 3 bases from J, with 13 bases in between. The CDR3 runs to 16 residues. The germline V gene has CDR1 MGHRA and CDR2 YSYEKL. The DNA of the CDR3 is TGCGCCAGCAGCCAAGTCCCCGCGGGCCTCTACAATGAGCAGTTCTTC. Protein sequence: CASSQVPAGLYNEQFF.

At least ten counts were recorded for this clonotype. This chain links TRBV7-2 with TRBJ2-1, with 7 bases matching TRBD2. J was trimmed by 10 bases and V by 5 bases; bases with no gene match: 8. Germline V CDR1 and CDR2: SGHTA, FQGNSA. This CDR3 is 13 amino acids long. Written as DNA, the CDR3 is TGTGCCAGCAGCCCTCGAATGGGGGGGGAGCAGTTCTTC. Its translation: CASSPRMGGEQFF.

The chain couples TRBV11-2 to TRBJ1-2; no clear D. Trimming stripped 5 bases from V and 13 bases from J, with 23 bases between. CDR3 size: 14 residues. CDR1 and CDR2 from the germline V gene are SGHAT and FQNNGV. The CDR3 is CASSLGLRTELGTF. The CDR3, as DNA: TGTGCCAGCAGCCTAGGTCTGAGGACCGAGTTAGGCACCTTC.

In regard to this clonotype: The junction and the germline gene differ at one end; a read error may be behind it. CDR3 coding DNA: TGTGCCACCAGTGATCCCCGAGGAGCGGGTAACAATGTGCAGTTCTTC. Translation gives CATSDPRGAGNNVQFF. The chain is built from TRBV24-1 and TRBJ2-1; tentative D call: TRBD2 (6 bases). Germline loops: CDR1 KGHDR, CDR2 SFDVKD. This CDR3 contains 16 residues.

Note on this clonotype: One end of the junction is discordant with germline, which a read error may explain. The chain is built from TRBV10-3 and TRBJ1-3; 8 bases fit TRBD1. Germline CDR1 and CDR2: ENHRY and SYGVKD. This CDR3 comprises 15 residues. The CDR3 nucleotides are TGTGCCACCAGTGAGTCGACAGGGGCTGGAAACACCATATATTTT. Amino acid sequence: CATSESTGAGNTIYF.

This clonotype has a count of ten or more. One end of the junction does not line up with germline, which may come from a read error. The chain links TRBV12-3 or TRBV12-4 to TRBJ2-3, with 9 bases fitting TRBD1. The CDR3 covers 15 residues. The CDR3 protein is CTSSPPGQGADTQYF. DNA for the CDR3: TGTACCAGCAGTCCACCGGGACAGGGAGCAGATACGCAGTATTTT.

This clonotype has only a few counts. This rearrangement joins TRBV11-2 to TRBJ1-1, with 8 bases lining up with TRBD1. CDR3 length equals 14 residues. Unmatched junction bases numbered 8, after V lost 6 bases and J lost 5 bases. Per the germline V gene, CDR1 is SGHAT and CDR2 is FQNNGV. CDR3: CASRTTGGGTEAFF. The DNA of the CDR3 is TGTGCCAGCAGGACCACAGGGGGAGGAACTGAAGCTTTCTTT.

This clonotype was seen a handful of times. V gene TRBV5-6 combines with J gene TRBJ1-4; no firm D call. CDR3 length: 16 residues. V gave up 0 bases and J gave up 4 bases, with 13 bases separating them. The V gene's germline CDR1 is SGHDT and CDR2 YYEEEE. The CDR3 DNA sequence: TGTGCCAGCAGCTTGGGGGTTATCCGGGGTAATGAAAAACTGTTTTTT. Translating gives CASSLGVIRGNEKLFF.

This clonotype was seen repeatedly, ten times or more. This sequence joins TRBV29-1 and TRBJ2-1; TRBD2 might be the D (6 bases). Per germline, CDR1 SQVTM and CDR2 ANQGSEA. Trimming removed 7 bases from V and 9 bases from J, with 13 bases in between. The CDR3 consists of 11 residues. CDR3 DNA: TGCAGCGGAGGACCGCGGGGTGAGCAGTTCTTC. Protein product: CSGGPRGEQFF.